This TCR beta chain was identified during a study of cytomegalovirus exposure and HLA in healthy donors. Study results and caveats: In terms of immune exposure information, only CMV serostatus was available. V- and J-gene trimming in TCR beta was tied to a missense DCLRE1C variant by an analysis performed later. Altogether, about 160 TCR beta chains were recorded as cytomegalovirus-associated.

About this clone itself: The antigen is not known.

The CDR3 contains 15 residues. The germline gives CDR1 LGHNT, CDR2 FRNRAP. The ends were cut back, 1 base at V and 7 bases at J, with 16 bases in the middle. Amplification used 60 Vbeta primers and 13 Jbeta primers. Profiling relied on immunoSEQ multiplex PCR, and the TCRdb table lists in-frame clones only, not all of them. Here the sample spans 150,000 to 170,000 clones, over 65% being singletons. The receptor was isolated from a man aged 25 to 40 in good health and CMV-seronegative. The genes are TRBV12-5 and TRBJ1-1, with TRBD1 as a possible D gene (5 bases). The sequencing sample was made of PBMCs. CDR3 nucleotides: TGTGCTAGTGGTTTGGGTGGGACGGACGGGAGTGAAGCTTTCTTT. This translates into CASGLGGTDGSEAFF.